The sequence of this T cell receptor beta chain was determined in a study of blood T cell repertoires in COVID-19. As for the study in general: Italy, Spain and the United States were the sources of the convalescent and acute COVID-19 samples.

In the authors' workflow: Reference gene primer amplification yielded estimated nucleated cell counts. Profiled with immunoSEQ multiplex PCR; TCRdb holds only in-frame clones, not every one. V, J and clone size reflect that table, while D and trimming were determined from the DNA. Found here are approximately 240,000 clones, more than 60% of them singletons; the top ten hold 4% to 4.5%. The CDR3 covers 15 residues. V lost 3 bases and J lost 1; bases outside the gene matches: 5. Germline CDR1 is LNHDA and CDR2 is SQIVND (reference sequence). The V call is TRBV19, the J call TRBJ1-1, with TRBD1 matching 7 bases. The material sequenced was peripheral blood. The clonotype was recovered from a middle-aged woman with active or convalescent COVID-19. The DNA of the CDR3 is TGTGCCAGTAGTATTCAGGGACAGAAGAACACTGAAGCTTTCTTT. Translated: CASSIQGQKNTEAFF.